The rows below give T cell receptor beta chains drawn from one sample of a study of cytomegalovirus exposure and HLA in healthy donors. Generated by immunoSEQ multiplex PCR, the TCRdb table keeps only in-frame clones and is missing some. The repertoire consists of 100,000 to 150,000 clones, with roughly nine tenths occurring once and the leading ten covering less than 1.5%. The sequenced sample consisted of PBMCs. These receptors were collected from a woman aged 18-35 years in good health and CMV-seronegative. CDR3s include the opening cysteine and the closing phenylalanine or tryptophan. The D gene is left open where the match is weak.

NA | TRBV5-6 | CASSRTDRIPRGEQYF
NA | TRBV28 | CASSLATEAFF
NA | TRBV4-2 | CASSQPQGGGNTIYF
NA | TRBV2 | CASTVSGFREQFF
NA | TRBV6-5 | CASSPTGTGANVLTF
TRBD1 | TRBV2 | CASSEMTGVNQPQHF
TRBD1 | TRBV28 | CASSLFRGRVTEAFF
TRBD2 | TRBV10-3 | CAISESNLAGVSYNEQFF
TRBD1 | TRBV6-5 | CASSSGPGQGGETQYF
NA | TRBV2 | CASSRGWGRYNEQFF
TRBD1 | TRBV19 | CASNGGQKNTEAFF
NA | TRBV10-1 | CASSDILGSGTQYF
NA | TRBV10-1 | CASTQGRSNQPQHF
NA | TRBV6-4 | CASSDRETDTQYF
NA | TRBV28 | CASSLSTEKLFF
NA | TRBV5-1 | CASTVGLKETQYF
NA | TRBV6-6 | CASSPRPLPRTGELFF
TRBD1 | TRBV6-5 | CASSYRGRGYGYTF
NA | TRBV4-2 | CASSASDTSNEQFF
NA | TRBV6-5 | CASTNRQGFYGYTF
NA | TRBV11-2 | CASSLAQTGPYGYTF
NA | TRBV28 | CASSFTGRSNYGYTF
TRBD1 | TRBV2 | CASSTIRDSNYGYTF
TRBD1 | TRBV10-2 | CASRPGGNTEAFF
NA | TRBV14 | CASSHWDTPQETQYF
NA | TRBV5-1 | CASSLVGLGNYGYTF
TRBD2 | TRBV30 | CAWSASGASTDTQYF
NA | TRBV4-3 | CASSQDRNQPQHF
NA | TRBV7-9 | CASSFTISGDEQFF
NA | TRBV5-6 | CASSRRDIFYGYTF
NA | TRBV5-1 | CASSLGQMNTEAFF
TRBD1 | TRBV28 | CASSQIRTGENIQYF
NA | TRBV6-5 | CASSRGQRYGYTF
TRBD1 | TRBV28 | CASSLARGQNSNYGYTF
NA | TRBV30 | CASQRPNTEAFF
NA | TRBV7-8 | CASSVGGRAGELFF
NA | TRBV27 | CASSTSLTGKETQYF
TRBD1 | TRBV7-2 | CASSWGQASEQYF
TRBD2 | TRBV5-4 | CASSLNRGDGQETQYF
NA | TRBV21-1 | CASSLDCGHTQYF
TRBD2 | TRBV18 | CASSRSSGDQETQYF
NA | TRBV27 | CASSFPLQGTEAFF
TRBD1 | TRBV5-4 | CASSLEDRDDEQFF
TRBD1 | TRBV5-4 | CASRPGTGYTEAFF
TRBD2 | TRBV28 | CASSLSAGVRYDTDTQYF
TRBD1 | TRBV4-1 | CASSQDSGGTEAFF
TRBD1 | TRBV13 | CASSIDRGVGRNEQFF
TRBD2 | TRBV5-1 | CASSPGTSGIETQYF
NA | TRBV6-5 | CASTSGRRNTEAFF
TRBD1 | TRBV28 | CASSSTIDRGRNTIYF
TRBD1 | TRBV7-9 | CASSPQLDRDRSPLHF
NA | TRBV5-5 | CASSLGGNGEKLFF
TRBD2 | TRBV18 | CASSPTGSGLAGGQETQYF
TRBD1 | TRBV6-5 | CASTTGQGGAGELFF
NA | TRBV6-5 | CASSPVIPVNQPQHF
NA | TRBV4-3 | CASSQADQTSGEQFF
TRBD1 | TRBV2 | CASSETGAHTGELFF